The rows below give T cell receptor beta chains drawn from one sample of a study of cytomegalovirus exposure and HLA in healthy donors. The repertoire was sequenced with immunoSEQ multiplex PCR; TCRdb's copy has only in-frame clones and lacks some. The data contain over 50,000 clones, about four fifths of them singletons. Sequencing was performed on PBMCs. Every receptor here comes from a man in his forties or fifties in good health and CMV-seronegative. Both conserved end residues are part of each CDR3. D genes are given only for firm matches. Size is stated for part of the rows, as once, few or many counts, or as a class when the clone is expanded.

D: .; size: once; J: TRBJ1-5; V: TRBV5-8; CDR3: CASSQGTNNQPQHF; DNA: TGTGCCAGCAGCCAAGGGACAAACAATCAGCCCCAGCATTTT
D: TRBD1; size: .; J: TRBJ2-2; V: TRBV7-6; CDR3: CASSPQGARTGELFF; DNA: TGTGCCAGCAGCCCACAGGGGGCGCGTACCGGGGAGCTGTTTTTT
D: .; size: .; J: TRBJ2-5; V: TRBV21-1; CDR3: CASSGDEVPQETQYF; DNA: TGTGCCAGCAGCGGAGACGAGGTGCCTCAAGAGACCCAGTACTTC
D: TRBD2; size: once; J: TRBJ2-3; V: TRBV10-3; CDR3: CAISGTSGKYTDTQYF; DNA: TGTGCCATCAGCGGGACTAGCGGTAAATACACAGATACGCAGTATTTT
D: TRBD1; size: .; J: TRBJ1-3; V: TRBV9; CDR3: CASSVGLVRGPSGNTIYF; DNA: TGTGCCAGCAGCGTAGGATTGGTCAGGGGGCCGTCTGGAAACACCATATATTTT
D: .; size: .; J: TRBJ1-2; V: TRBV19; CDR3: CASSIGGRVYGYTF; DNA: TGTGCCAGTAGCATCGGGGGGAGGGTTTATGGCTACACCTTC
D: .; size: .; J: TRBJ1-5; V: TRBV6-5; CDR3: CASSYSIANQPQHF; DNA: TGTGCCAGCAGTTACTCTATAGCAAATCAGCCCCAGCATTTT
D: TRBD1; size: .; J: TRBJ2-5; V: TRBV25-1; CDR3: CASSDRTGRETQYF; DNA: TGTGCCAGCAGTGACCGGACAGGGAGGGAGACCCAGTACTTC
D: TRBD1; size: .; J: TRBJ1-4; V: TRBV30; CDR3: CAWTRTGWGEKLFF; DNA: TGTGCCTGGACCCGGACAGGGTGGGGTGAAAAACTGTTTTTT
D: .; size: .; J: TRBJ1-6; V: TRBV6-5; CDR3: CASRGSSYNSPLHF; DNA: TGTGCCAGCAGGGGGAGCTCCTATAATTCACCCCTCCACTTT
D: .; size: .; J: TRBJ1-5; V: TRBV6-1; CDR3: CASSEEGGAGYQPQHF; DNA: TGTGCCAGCAGTGAAGAGGGTGGGGCAGGGTATCAGCCCCAGCATTTT
D: .; size: .; J: TRBJ2-5; V: TRBV7-2; CDR3: CASSLGPEGRETQYF; DNA: TGTGCCAGCAGCTTAGGCCCGGAGGGTAGAGAGACCCAGTACTTC
D: TRBD1; size: .; J: TRBJ1-2; V: TRBV28; CDR3: CASRDRTYYGYTF; DNA: TGTGCCAGCAGGGACAGGACCTACTATGGCTACACCTTC
D: TRBD1; size: .; J: TRBJ1-2; V: TRBV5-4; CDR3: CASSLDRGFGYTF; DNA: TGTGCCAGCAGTCTTGACAGGGGGTTCGGCTACACCTTC
D: .; size: few; J: TRBJ2-1; V: TRBV6-1; CDR3: CASSERGLSYNEQFF; DNA: TGTGCCAGCAGTGAGCGGGGGCTGTCCTACAATGAGCAGTTCTTC
D: TRBD1; size: few; J: TRBJ1-6; V: TRBV6-1; CDR3: CASSDSFRDSNSPLHF; DNA: TGTGCCAGCAGTGATTCCTTCCGGGACAGCAATTCACCCCTCCACTTT
D: .; size: .; J: TRBJ1-1; V: TRBV5-1; CDR3: CASNPAGQNTEAFF; DNA: TGCGCCAGCAACCCCGCAGGCCAGAACACTGAAGCTTTCTTT
D: TRBD1; size: .; J: TRBJ2-7; V: TRBV7-2; CDR3: CASSRLGTGKNGSYEQYF; DNA: TGTGCCAGCAGCCGCCTCGGGACAGGGAAGAATGGATCCTACGAGCAGTACTTC
D: .; size: .; J: TRBJ2-7; V: TRBV16; CDR3: CASSQSWGHYEQYF; DNA: TGTGCCAGCAGCCAATCCTGGGGCCACTACGAGCAGTACTTC
D: .; size: .; J: TRBJ2-7; V: TRBV7-9; CDR3: CASSLIAVGAVKDYEQYF; DNA: TGTGCCAGCAGCTTAATAGCGGTAGGGGCCGTAAAAGACTACGAGCAGTACTTC
D: .; size: .; J: TRBJ1-2; V: TRBV12-5; CDR3: CATAGRGFYGYTF; DNA: TGTGCTACCGCCGGTAGGGGTTTCTATGGCTACACCTTC
D: .; size: .; J: TRBJ2-5; V: TRBV27; CDR3: CASPQREEETQYF; DNA: TGTGCCAGCCCACAACGTGAGGAAGAGACCCAGTACTTC
D: .; size: .; J: TRBJ1-1; V: TRBV30; CDR3: CAWSLEYGVGGAFF; DNA: TGTGCCTGGAGTCTAGAGTATGGCGTTGGAGGAGCTTTCTTT
D: .; size: .; J: TRBJ1-5; V: TRBV27; CDR3: CASSLVGDSNQPQHF; DNA: TGTGCCAGCAGTTTGGTCGGGGATAGCAATCAGCCCCAGCATTTT
D: .; size: .; J: TRBJ2-2; V: TRBV7-2; CDR3: CASSFSTNTGELFF; DNA: TGTGCCAGCAGCTTTTCGACAAACACCGGGGAGCTGTTTTTT
D: TRBD2; size: .; J: TRBJ2-1; V: TRBV16; CDR3: CASSQRVAGGYNEQFF; DNA: TGTGCCAGCAGCCAAAGAGTAGCGGGGGGTTACAATGAGCAGTTCTTC
D: .; size: .; J: TRBJ2-7; V: TRBV19; CDR3: CASSPHASTGSYEQYF; DNA: TGTGCCAGTAGTCCCCATGCCTCAACGGGGTCCTACGAGCAGTACTTC
D: .; size: few; J: TRBJ2-5; V: TRBV28; CDR3: CASIPRATGFQETQYF; DNA: TGTGCCAGCATCCCAAGGGCGACAGGCTTCCAAGAGACCCAGTACTTC
D: TRBD1; size: .; J: TRBJ1-2; V: TRBV30; CDR3: CAWSGQGTDRNYGYTF; DNA: TGTGCCTGGAGTGGACAGGGGACGGATCGAAACTATGGCTACACCTTC
D: .; size: .; J: TRBJ1-6; V: TRBV11-2; CDR3: CASSPQGSSYNSPLHF; DNA: TGTGCCAGCAGCCCTCAGGGGAGCTCCTATAATTCACCCCTCCACTTT
D: .; size: .; J: TRBJ1-2; V: TRBV5-1; CDR3: CASSLNRPDAGVFGYTF; DNA: TGCGCCAGCAGCTTAAACCGCCCCGATGCCGGAGTGTTTGGCTACACCTTC
D: .; size: .; J: TRBJ1-4; V: TRBV4-3; CDR3: CASSLTGGINEKLFF; DNA: TGCGCCAGCAGCCTAACCGGGGGGATTAATGAAAAACTGTTTTTT
D: .; size: .; J: TRBJ1-5; V: TRBV7-8; CDR3: CASSASQGPSQPQHF; DNA: TGTGCCAGCAGCGCGTCACAGGGACCAAGTCAGCCCCAGCATTTT
D: .; size: .; J: TRBJ1-2; V: TRBV28; CDR3: CASTSSRGYTF; DNA: TGTGCCAGCACCTCATCTAGGGGCTACACCTTC
D: .; size: once; J: TRBJ1-4; V: TRBV15; CDR3: CATSRDYAGNEKLFF; DNA: TGTGCCACCAGCAGAGATTATGCAGGGAATGAAAAACTGTTTTTT
D: .; size: .; J: TRBJ2-1; V: TRBV5-1; CDR3: CASQAELYNEQFF; DNA: TGCGCCAGCCAGGCAGAACTTTACAATGAGCAGTTCTTC
D: TRBD1; size: .; J: TRBJ1-2; V: TRBV2; CDR3: CASSVGTGVSYGYTF; DNA: TGTGCCAGCAGCGTCGGGACAGGGGTCTCCTATGGCTACACCTTC
D: TRBD1; size: .; J: TRBJ2-2; V: TRBV19; CDR3: CASSIGSGGANTGELFF; DNA: TGTGCCAGTAGTATAGGTTCAGGGGGCGCGAACACCGGGGAGCTGTTTTTT
D: TRBD1; size: .; J: TRBJ1-2; V: TRBV6-5; CDR3: CASSYGQGGGYTF; DNA: TGTGCCAGCAGTTACGGACAGGGCGGTGGCTACACCTTC
D: TRBD1; size: .; J: TRBJ2-1; V: TRBV4-3; CDR3: CASSQEGQDVDEQFF; DNA: TGCGCCAGCAGCCAAGAGGGACAGGATGTGGATGAGCAGTTCTTC
D: .; size: few; J: TRBJ1-2; V: TRBV29-1; CDR3: CSVGTGNGGYTF; DNA: TGCAGCGTTGGAACCGGGAACGGTGGCTACACCTTC
D: .; size: .; J: TRBJ2-3; V: TRBV19; CDR3: CASTKGVGTDTQYF; DNA: TGTGCCAGTACGAAAGGGGTTGGCACAGATACGCAGTATTTT
D: TRBD2; size: .; J: TRBJ2-1; V: TRBV5-1; CDR3: CASSLIGTSGVSSYNEQFF; DNA: TGCGCCAGCAGCTTGATCGGGACTAGCGGGGTAAGCTCCTACAATGAGCAGTTCTTC
D: .; size: .; J: TRBJ1-6; V: TRBV6-1; CDR3: CASSENRVSPLHF; DNA: TGTGCCAGCAGTGAAAACAGGGTTTCACCCCTCCACTTT
D: .; size: .; J: TRBJ2-1; V: TRBV11-3; CDR3: CASSLVRGWNEQFF; DNA: TGTGCCAGCAGCTTAGTCAGGGGATGGAATGAGCAGTTCTTC
D: .; size: .; J: TRBJ1-6; V: TRBV30; CDR3: CAWSMAGIRDSPLHF; DNA: TGTGCCTGGAGTATGGCAGGGATCCGCGATTCACCCCTCCACTTT
D: .; size: once; J: TRBJ1-2; V: TRBV5-5; CDR3: CASSTQQRGSYGYTF; DNA: TGTGCCAGCAGCACGCAGCAGCGGGGTTCCTATGGCTACACCTTC
D: .; size: .; J: TRBJ2-5; V: TRBV5-1; CDR3: CASSLGTFQETQYF; DNA: TGCGCCAGCAGCTTGGGGACATTCCAAGAGACCCAGTACTTC
D: .; size: once; J: TRBJ1-1; V: TRBV5-1; CDR3: CASSLASQEPSTEAFF; DNA: TGCGCCAGCAGCTTGGCCTCTCAAGAGCCATCCACTGAAGCTTTCTTT
D: TRBD1; size: .; J: TRBJ1-4; V: TRBV6-1; CDR3: CASGGTESEKLFF; DNA: TGTGCCAGCGGGGGGACAGAGTCTGAAAAACTGTTTTTT
D: TRBD2; size: .; J: TRBJ2-1; V: TRBV7-2; CDR3: CASSPGLAGSSFF; DNA: TGTGCCAGCAGCCCCGGACTAGCGGGGAGCTCGTTCTTC
D: TRBD2; size: .; J: TRBJ2-1; V: TRBV29-1; CDR3: CSVAGTSGANEQFF; DNA: TGCAGCGTTGCGGGGACTAGCGGGGCAAATGAGCAGTTCTTC
D: TRBD1; size: .; J: TRBJ2-1; V: TRBV30; CDR3: CACRTETGYNEQFF; DNA: TGTGCCTGCCGGACCGAGACAGGGTACAATGAGCAGTTCTTC
D: .; size: .; J: TRBJ2-1; V: TRBV7-2; CDR3: CASTSGAGRNEQFF; DNA: TGTGCCAGCACCTCCGGGGCGGGGCGCAATGAGCAGTTCTTC
D: .; size: .; J: TRBJ2-3; V: TRBV4-1; CDR3: CASSQVGVPTDTQYF; DNA: TGCGCCAGCAGCCAAGTAGGGGTACCCACAGATACGCAGTATTTT
D: .; size: .; J: TRBJ2-7; V: TRBV4-1; CDR3: CASSQVTRENEQYF; DNA: TGCGCCAGCAGCCAAGTAACCAGGGAAAACGAGCAGTACTTC
D: TRBD2; size: .; J: TRBJ2-1; V: TRBV6-6; CDR3: CASSYSNAGGDHEQFF; DNA: TGTGCCAGCAGTTACTCGAACGCGGGGGGTGATCATGAGCAGTTCTTC
D: .; size: .; J: TRBJ1-2; V: TRBV5-6; CDR3: CASSSLQQRTTWYGYTF; DNA: TGTGCCAGCAGCTCATTACAACAGCGGACCACCTGGTACGGCTACACCTTC